Listed here are 9 T cell receptor beta chains from one sample, sequenced in a study of Ad26.COV2.S vaccination and SARS-CoV-2 variants (dated by TCRdb to about 2021). Receptor amplification or capture employed the immunoSEQ multiplex PCR assay. Imported from immuneACCESS, the table was reduced by TCRdb to in-frame sequences with V and J called. These copies leave out some clones; in studies compared against another copy, an unresolved V gene accounts for under half, and the cause of the remainder is not known. The sample profile shows about 350,000 clones; roughly nine tenths of them were found once. The ten largest clones capture around 6.4% of the sample. Reading the label with the study, this specimen's treatment or condition is: approximately 18 received Ad26.COV2.S at low or high dose, single or two shots; five or six received placebo; per-sample allocation not given. For vaccine and placebo recipients, the sequenced repertoires came from samples collected on day 63 after the first injection.

The sample in question was peripheral blood, obtained in a trial of Ad26.COV2.S vaccine versus placebo. All receptors come from a person between 18 and 59 years old who received the Ad26.COV2.S COVID-19 vaccine or a placebo.

This chain uses TRBV28 with TRBJ2-1, with D perhaps matching TRBD2 (6 bases). The V gene's germline CDR1 is MDHEN and CDR2 SYDVKM. The CDR3 consists of 15 residues. Trimming cost V 2 bases and J 5 bases, with 13 bases left between them. The CDR3: CASSLNSRLDNEQFF. The DNA for the CDR3 is TGTGCCAGCAGTTTAAATTCAAGACTAGACAATGAGCAGTTCTTC. The full variable domain, with the rest looked up from reference TRBV28 and TRBJ2-1, is DVKVTQSSRYLVKRTGEKVFLECVQDMDHENMFWYRQDPGLGLRLIYFSYDVKMKEKGDIPEGYSVSREKKERFSLILESASTNQTSMYLCASSLNSRLDNEQFFGPGTRLTVL.

This clone was observed a single time. CDR3: CASSLEFGRLAGQYF. The CDR3 nucleotides read TGCGCCAGCAGCTTGGAATTCGGGCGATTGGCCGGGCAGTACTTC. This sequence joins TRBV5-1 and TRBJ2-7; D is unresolved. CDR3 size: 15 residues. CDR1 is SGHRS and CDR2 is YFSETQ in the germline V gene. Trimming pared 0 bases from V and 9 bases from J, leaving 19 bases between.

The rearrangement uses TRBV10-3 and TRBJ1-2; 12 bases line up with TRBD1. The CDR3 is 16 residues long. Per germline, CDR1 ENHRY and CDR2 SYGVKD. V trimming: 5 bases; J trimming: 6 bases; junction bases outside the gene matches: 10. The CDR3 nucleotides are TGTGCCATCAGTTCCACCGGGACAGGGGGCGACGATGGCTACACCTTC. This translates into CAISSTGTGGDDGYTF.

The rearrangement joins TRBV7-9 to TRBJ2-7; maybe TRBD1 (5 bases). The CDR3 covers 15 residues. Trimming shortened V by 6 bases and J by 0 bases, and 15 bases separated the two germline ends. Germline V gene data show CDR1 as SEHNR and CDR2 as FQNEAQ (reference sequence). In DNA form, the CDR3 reads TGTGCCAGCAGTTCTCCGCAGGGTAGCTCCTACGAGCAGTACTTC. This sequence encodes CASSSPQGSSYEQYF.

The rearrangement uses TRBV18 and TRBJ2-7, with TRBD2 matching 8 bases. This CDR3 spans 14 amino acids. Germline loops: CDR1 KGHSH, CDR2 LQKENI. The ends lost 1 base at V and 4 bases at J; junction bases unmatched: 3. The chain's CDR3 is CASSPLRGAYEQYF. The CDR3 bases are TGTGCCAGCTCACCACTGCGGGGGGCATACGAGCAGTACTTC.

The chain recombines TRBV19 with TRBJ1-5; 7 positions match TRBD1. Germline loops: CDR1 LNHDA, CDR2 SQIVND (reference sequence). Germline trimming cut 7 bases from V and 5 bases from J; bases unmatched to any gene: 5. The CDR3 loop spans 13 amino acids. The CDR3 is CASKSRGYQPQHF. CDR3 DNA sequence: TGTGCCAGTAAATCCAGGGGGTATCAGCCCCAGCATTTT.

V usage is TRBV9 and J usage is TRBJ1-2; unclear D gene. CDR3 length equals 13 residues. The V gene's germline CDR1 is SGDLS and CDR2 YYNGEE. Trimming took 4 bases from V and 9 from J, leaving 16 bases between them. CDR3 sequence reads: CASSPSSGESYTF. Written as DNA, the CDR3 is TGTGCCAGCAGCCCTTCTTCCGGGGAAAGCTACACCTTC.

This rearrangement joins TRBV6-5 to TRBJ1-1; 7 bases match TRBD1. Trimming cost V 2 bases and J 0 bases; bases outside gene matches: 3. Germline CDR1 reads MNHEY; CDR2 reads SVGAGI. The CDR3 loop spans 15 amino acids. In nucleotides, the CDR3 is TGTGCCAGCAGTTACGCAGGGGGAGTGAACACTGAAGCTTTCTTT. Its translation is CASSYAGGVNTEAFF.

The chain links TRBV12-5 to TRBJ2-2; perhaps TRBD2 as D (5 bases). Trimming cost V 0 bases and J 3 bases, with 11 bases left between them. Germline CDR1 is LGHNT and CDR2 is FRNRAP. This CDR3 has 16 residues. CDR3 sequence reads: CASGLVVAGHTGELFF. The CDR3 DNA follows: TGTGCTAGTGGTTTGGTAGTCGCGGGTCACACCGGGGAGCTGTTTTTT.